This T cell receptor (beta chain) was captured by sequencing in a study of cytomegalovirus exposure and HLA in healthy donors. Study results and limitations: Later work found that TCR association rates differed between HLA loci; DRB1 had the most and HLA-C the fewest. Excluded: some indistinguishable V segments such as TRBV6-2 and TRBV6-3.

It was with 60 Vbeta and 13 Jbeta primers that the PCR ran. Generated by immunoSEQ multiplex PCR, the TCRdb table keeps only in-frame clones and is missing some. The table records over 130,000 clones, 61% of them present only once. Donors consisted of healthy bone marrow donors. Donors had nominal health at sampling but likely had unrecorded immune exposures. Turning to this clone: As yet, its antigen is unknown.

The CDR3 contains 17 residues. The germline V gene has CDR1 MNHNS and CDR2 SASEGT. The junction had 7 bases not matched to a gene; V was cut back by 4 bases and J by 0 bases. The receptor was derived from a male donor in good health and CMV-seronegative. The chain carries TRBV6-1 and TRBJ1-1; 11 bases agree with TRBD1. The sequenced material came from PBMCs. The CDR3 DNA follows: TGTGCCAGCAGTGGCCGGGACAGGGGGTCGGTGAACACTGAAGCTTTCTTT. Its protein is CASSGRDRGSVNTEAFF.